The source of this T cell receptor (beta chain) is a study of CD4 T cells in relation to SARS-CoV-2 and coronaviruses. The CDR3 runs to 17 residues. The germline CDR1 and CDR2 sequences are LNHDA and SQIVND (reference sequence). The V segment lost 1 base and the J segment 10 bases; nucleotides outside the gene matches: 12. Clones were sequenced by immunoSEQ multiplex PCR, and TCRdb holds only the in-frame ones, with some missing. The table has just under 65,000 clones, roughly 93% seen once. The unexposed donors gave CD4+ T cells in about 2011-2018, prior to COVID-19. The chain employs TRBV19 and TRBJ2-1; 11 bases match TRBD2. This TCR was sampled from a human donor in good health. The sample comprised naive CD4+ T cells from PBMCs. The subset here: naive CD4+ T cells isolated by negative enrichment. This CDR3 reads CASSIGTPFWTSGEQFF. CDR3 bases: TGTGCCAGTAGTATAGGGACACCTTTTTGGACTAGCGGGGAGCAGTTCTTC.